This note documents a single T cell receptor (beta chain) sequence. Its antigen specificity is not known. The input lacks base qualities; no much larger clone sits a single base away. TCRbeta CDR3 regions were amplified from genomic DNA using the immunoSEQ Assay, a bias-controlled multiplex PCR. The authors' analysis ran thus. The number of nucleated cells in each sample was estimated by amplification of reference gene primers within the assay. To quantify the absolute abundance of each unique TCRbeta CDR3 rearrangement, sequence reads were collapsed and filtered. Productive Simpson clonality was computed per sample as the square root of Simpson's diversity index over productive rearrangements. TCRdb re-hosts the immuneACCESS table, in-frame sequences only. Its copies lack some clones; in the studies checked, an unresolved V gene accounts for under half of them, and the cause for the rest is not known. V and J calls plus clone size are reproduced from that table; the DNA served to infer D and trimming. The table for this sample lists 200,000 to 300,000 clones; just under 85% of them were counted only once. The top ten constitute over 5.5% of the sample.

This sample is drawn from a study of blood T cell repertoires in COVID-19 (TCRdb year 2020). General notes on the study: Collaborator samples came from the United States, Italy and Spain and covered acute and convalescent phases of COVID-19. Nearly every sample came with metadata listing a de-identified subject ID, COVID-19 status, age in years and sex. Deeply sampled blood TCRbeta repertoires from subjects exposed to, actively infected with, or recovered from COVID-19 were included in the dataset. Where available, HLA class I and class II types were obtained from metadata supplied by the sample provider rather than from assay-based typing. The repertoires were made available in a free public database intended to serve as a resource for research on the immune response to SARS-CoV-2. The samples were drawn from the first 160 participants of the ongoing ImmuneRACE study and from 950 to 1,500 subjects provided by 6 global collaborators. The prospective study material was composed of cDNA or gDNA derived from T cells, B-cell-depleted T cells, or PBMCs. The paper as a whole reports these results and caveats: How much clinical and demographic metadata was included differed by source and by participant, and the metadata was provided uncurated.

Looking up the germline V gene yields CDR1 MGHRA and CDR2 YSYEKL. The CDR3 starts with the cysteine, ends with the phenylalanine, and has 16 residues. Only the CDR3 DNA is retained, 48 bases long and in frame from the first base. V lost 3 bases and J lost 3 bases, and the count of bases not matched to a germline gene is 2. Collaborating institutions collected whole blood in K2EDTA tubes following their own protocols. Collaborator samples were shipped for TCRbeta analysis as frozen whole blood, isolated PBMCs, or DNA extracted from either sample type. This sequence originates from a woman aged 55-69 years with active or convalescent COVID-19. Sequenced sample: peripheral blood. This chain joins TRBV4-1 to TRBJ2-2; 12 nucleotides in the junction match TRBD2. This receptor has the CDR3 CASSHRLAGDTGELFF. The bases read TGCGCCAGCAGCCACCGACTAGCGGGGGACACCGGGGAGCTGTTTTTT.